This T cell receptor beta chain was captured by sequencing in a study of T cells after yellow fever vaccination. Study-level background: Preparation of the low-cell-number fractions used SMART-Seq v4 Ultra Low Input. General observations from the study: Most clones from primary vaccination were detected again post-booster (almost 98% CD4, 88% CD8). Overlap between CD4 and CD8 compartments was detected for a small share of clonotypes.

Trimming left V 5 bases short and J 3 bases short, with 14 bases between. This CDR3 contains 14 residues. The germline CDR1 and CDR2 sequences are MNHEY and SMNVEV (reference sequence). MiXCR, run by TCRdb on the 5' RACE reads, gives a single entry per CDR3 protein. The table lists some 160,000 distinct CDR3 sequences, roughly 9% of them singletons. This clonotype was observed a few times. The antigen is unknown. Material: CD8+ T cells sorted from PBMCs, obtained 45 days after the yellow fever booster vaccination. The sequence was collected from a man in his late teens or twenties who received the YFV17D yellow fever vaccine. The rearrangement uses TRBV27 and TRBJ2-7; TRBD1 is a possible D gene (5 bases). The chain's CDR3 is CASSPQGSSYEQYV. CDR3 DNA: TGTGCCAGCAGTCCCCAGGGTAGCAGCTACGAGCAGTACGTC.